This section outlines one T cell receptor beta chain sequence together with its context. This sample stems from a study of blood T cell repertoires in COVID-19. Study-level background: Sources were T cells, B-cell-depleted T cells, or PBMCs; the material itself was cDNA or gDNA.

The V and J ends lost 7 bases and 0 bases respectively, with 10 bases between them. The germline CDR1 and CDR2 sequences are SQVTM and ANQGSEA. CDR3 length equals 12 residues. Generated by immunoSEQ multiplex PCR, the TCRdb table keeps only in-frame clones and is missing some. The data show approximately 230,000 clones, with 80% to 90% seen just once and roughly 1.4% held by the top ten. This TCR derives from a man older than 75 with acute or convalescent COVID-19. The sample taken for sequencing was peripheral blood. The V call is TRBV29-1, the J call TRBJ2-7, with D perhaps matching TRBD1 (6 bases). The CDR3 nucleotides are TGCAGCGCTAGGACAGTCTCCTACGAGCAGTACTTC. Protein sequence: CSARTVSYEQYF.